Shown below are 12 T cell receptor beta chains from a single sample sequenced in a study of human T cells and chemical hapten exposure. One entry per CDR3 protein results from TCRdb running MiXCR on the RACE reads. The sample has roughly 120,000 distinct CDR3 sequences, roughly 15% seen once. As to time point: patch test 1, 2 weeks after DPC sensitization. Indicated treatment: therapeutic diphenylcyclopropenone sensitization with weekly scalp DPC. The specimen comprised whole blood, sampled in connection with sensitization to the hapten diphenylcyclopropenone (DPC). The receptor source for this set is a man younger than 35 with alopecia areata. Some clones in this sample may be carry-over from other donors' samples.

The chain is built from TRBV20-1 and TRBJ2-7, with TRBD1 matching 9 bases. This CDR3 region has 15 residues. Germline CDR1 reads DFQATT; CDR2 reads SNEGSKA (reference sequence). J was trimmed by 3 bases and V by 6 bases; bases with no gene match: 12. The CDR3 DNA reads as TGCAGTGCGCCGAAAACAGGGGGCAGAAGCTACGAGCAGTACTTC. This gives the protein CSAPKTGGRSYEQYF.

This clonotype occurred a few times. The genes are TRBV7-3 and TRBJ1-2, with 10 bases identical to TRBD1. The V segment lost 4 bases and the J segment 8 bases; nucleotides outside the gene matches: 7. CDR1 is SGHTA and CDR2 is FQGTGA in the germline V gene. This CDR3 has 14 residues. CDR3 loop: CASSSDRGRQGYTF. As DNA, the CDR3 is TGTGCCAGCAGCTCTGACAGGGGGCGGCAAGGCTACACCTTC.

This clonotype was counted many times. The chain combines TRBV5-4 with TRBJ2-1, with TRBD2 identical over 7 bases. This CDR3 comprises 13 residues. Germline CDR1 and CDR2: SGHNT and YYREEE (reference sequence). V shed 7 bases, J shed 6 bases, and the junction held 7 bases outside the gene matches. Here the CDR3 DNA reads TGTGCCAGCCGGACTAGTTTCGGCAATGAGCAGTTCTTC. Translating gives CASRTSFGNEQFF. The full variable domain, its missing parts supplied by reference TRBV5-4 and TRBJ2-1, is ETGVTQSPTHLIKTRGQQVTLRCSSQSGHNTVSWYQQALGQGPQFIFQYYREEENGRGNFPPRFSGLQFPNYSSELNVNALELDDSALYLCASRTSFGNEQFFGPGTRLTVL.

The rearrangement links TRBV7-9 to TRBJ1-3; no clear D. There are 15 residues in the CDR3. V was clipped by 4 bases and J by 2 bases, with 12 bases between them. Germline V gives CDR1 SEHNR, CDR2 FQNEAQ (reference sequence). CDR3 sequence (DNA): TGTGCCAGCAGCTGGCCCGGCGGGCCTGGAAACACCATATATTTT. Protein: CASSWPGGPGNTIYF.

This clonotype appeared many times. As DNA, the CDR3 is TGTGCCAGCAGCGGGAGTGCGAGCACAGATACGCAGTATTTT. It is translated as CASSGSASTDTQYF. V and J are TRBV11-2 and TRBJ2-3, with D perhaps TRBD2 (5 bases). CDR3 length equals 14 residues. V gave up 5 bases and J gave up 0 bases, with 9 bases separating them. CDR1 is SGHAT, CDR2 FQNNGV, per germline.

The rearrangement links TRBV7-7 to TRBJ2-1, with 10 bases identical to TRBD2. V lost 1 base to trimming and J lost 3 bases; unmatched junction nucleotides: 0. There are 15 residues in the CDR3. Germline CDR1 SSHAT, CDR2 FNYEAQ (reference sequence). CDR3 region: CASSLGTSGYNEQFF. Here the CDR3 DNA reads TGTGCCAGCAGCTTAGGGACTAGCGGCTACAATGAGCAGTTCTTC.

With regard to this clonotype: A much larger clone sits a single nucleotide away, making a read error possible. The rearrangement links TRBV11-2 to TRBJ2-1; no clear D gene. The V gene lost 1 base and the J gene lost 6 bases, with 10 bases spanning the gap. The CDR3 loop spans 14 amino acids. The germline V gene has CDR1 SGHAT and CDR2 FQNNGV. CDR3 amino acids: CASSLGFHGNEQFF. In DNA, the CDR3 is TGTGCCAGCAGCTTAGGTTTTCATGGCAATGAGCAGTTCTTC. The whole variable domain, remainder taken from reference TRBV11-2 and TRBJ2-1, is EAGVAQSPRYKIIEKRQSVAFWCNPISGHATLYWYQQILGQGPKLLIQFQNNGVVDDSQLPKDRFSAERLKGVDSTLKIQPAKLEDSAVYLCASSLGFHGNEQFFGPGTRLTVL.

This clonotype is judged medium-sized. The gene calls are TRBV29-1 and TRBJ2-7, with D possibly being TRBD1 (5 bases). Germline V lookup: CDR1 SQVTM, CDR2 ANQGSEA. This CDR3 has 12 amino acids. Trimming left V 2 bases short and J 2 bases short, with 7 bases between. The CDR3 DNA follows: TGCAGCGTTGAATCCAGGGCCTACGAGCAGTACTTC. This gives the protein CSVESRAYEQYF.

This clonotype has just a few counts. This chain connects TRBV3-1 to TRBJ2-1; D call uncertain. This CDR3 is built from 12 residues. CDR1 is LGHDT, CDR2 YNNKEL, per germline (reference sequence). V gave up 4 bases and J gave up 8 bases, with 9 bases separating them. In DNA form, the CDR3 reads TGTGCCAGCAGCCCTAACAGAGATGAGCAGTTCTTC. It specifies CASSPNRDEQFF.

The rearrangement joins TRBV11-2 to TRBJ2-7, with D perhaps given as TRBD1 or TRBD2 (5 bases each). The V gene's germline CDR1 is SGHAT and CDR2 FQNNGV. The V end was cut by 6 bases, the J end by 0 bases, with 12 bases between. This CDR3 is built from 14 residues. CDR3 region: CASRGTVSSYEQYF. The CDR3 DNA sequence: TGTGCCAGCAGAGGGACGGTTAGCTCCTACGAGCAGTACTTC. Drawing the rest from reference TRBV11-2 and TRBJ2-7, the complete variable domain is EAGVAQSPRYKIIEKRQSVAFWCNPISGHATLYWYQQILGQGPKLLIQFQNNGVVDDSQLPKDRFSAERLKGVDSTLKIQPAKLEDSAVYLCASRGTVSSYEQYFGPGTRLTVT.

The V and J genes are TRBV19 and TRBJ1-5; 10 bases line up with TRBD1. The CDR3 has 16 amino acids. Germline-derived CDR1 and CDR2 are LNHDA and SQIVND (reference sequence). Losses at the gene ends were 4 bases for V and 4 bases for J; bases not matched to a gene: 7. This CDR3 reads CASSRDRGLVNQPQHF. CDR3 DNA sequence: TGTGCCAGTAGTAGAGACAGGGGGCTTGTTAATCAGCCCCAGCATTTT.

This clonotype was observed many times. The J gene is TRBJ2-7, the V gene TRBV20-1; D is unclear. Germline V CDR1 and CDR2: DFQATT, SNEGSKA (reference sequence). V was clipped by 0 bases and J by 6 bases, with 15 bases between them. This CDR3 contains 14 residues. The CDR3 loop reads CSARDHEESSEQYV. The CDR3 bases are TGCAGTGCTAGAGATCACGAGGAATCGAGCGAGCAGTACGTC.